This passage covers 18 T cell receptor beta chains from one sample sequenced in a study of blood T cell repertoires in COVID-19. Some clones are missing from TCRdb's copy, which holds only in-frame ones; the method was immunoSEQ multiplex PCR. Here the sample spans some 200,000 clones, 87% being singletons. The sample consisted of peripheral blood. The source is a man aged 60 to 69 with active or convalescent COVID-19.

This clone was seen just once. The V and J genes are TRBV19 and TRBJ2-2; 8 bases line up with TRBD1. J was trimmed by 5 bases and V by 2 bases; bases with no gene match: 4. The CDR3 runs 15 residues. Germline CDR1 reads LNHDA; CDR2 reads SQIVND (reference sequence). The CDR3 spells CASSISRGLTGELFF. The CDR3, as DNA: TGTGCCAGTAGTATATCCAGGGGGCTTACCGGGGAGCTGTTTTTT.

The chain carries TRBV7-3 and TRBJ2-5; 7 nucleotides align to TRBD2. The CDR3 covers 14 residues. The ends lost 6 bases at V and 4 bases at J; junction bases unmatched: 8. CDR1 is SGHTA, CDR2 FQGTGA, per germline. The CDR3 DNA follows: TGTGCCAGCAGTTTGGGATCGGGAGGAGAGACCCAGTACTTC. The encoded protein is CASSLGSGGETQYF.

This clone was seen at least ten times. The chain is built from TRBV5-1 and TRBJ2-2; D possibly corresponds to TRBD2 (6 bases). Trimming cost V 5 bases and J 2 bases, with 16 bases left between them. The germline CDR1 and CDR2 sequences are SGHRS and YFSETQ. This CDR3 has 16 amino acids. The CDR3 coding sequence is TGCGCCAGCAGGCCCACTAGCTCCCTAAACACCGGGGAGCTGTTTTTT. This translates into CASRPTSSLNTGELFF.

The CDR3 bases are TGCGCCAGCAGCTACCTACAGGGCATACAAGAGACCCAGTACTTC. Translated: CASSYLQGIQETQYF. J is TRBJ2-5 and V is TRBV5-1, with D tentatively TRBD1 (6 bases). From germline, CDR1 is SGHRS and CDR2 YFSETQ. Trimming stripped 3 bases from V and 2 bases from J, with 14 bases between. The CDR3 sequence is 15 residues long.

With respect to this clone: Other DNA sequences in the same sample also yield this CDR3. The CDR3 sequence is CASSRTIQETQYF. Here the CDR3 DNA reads TGCGCCAGCAGCAGGACTATTCAAGAGACCCAGTACTTC. The chain links TRBV5-1 to TRBJ2-5; the D gene is possibly TRBD2 (6 bases). The CDR3 has 13 residues. Trimming took off 4 bases at V and 2 bases at J, with 9 bases between the two ends. CDR1 and CDR2 (germline): SGHRS, YFSETQ. The whole variable domain, filled in from reference TRBV5-1 and TRBJ2-5, reads KAGVTQTPRYLIKTRGQQVTLSCSPISGHRSVSWYQQTPGQGLQFLFEYFSETQRNKGNFPGRFSGRQFSNSRSEMNVSTLELGDSALYLCASSRTIQETQYFGPGTRLLVL.

The chain couples TRBV24-1 to TRBJ2-2; TRBD1 aligns across 9 bases. Germline V CDR1 and CDR2: KGHDR, SFDVKD. The V gene end was trimmed by 5 bases and the J gene end by 4 bases; junction bases not matched to a gene: 7. This CDR3 spans 16 amino acids. CDR3: CATSGTTGGSTGELFF. The CDR3, as DNA: TGTGCCACCAGTGGCACGACAGGGGGAAGCACCGGGGAGCTGTTTTTT.

This chain uses TRBV10-1 with TRBJ2-3, with 8 bases matching TRBD1. Germline V gives CDR1 WNHNN, CDR2 SYGVQD (reference sequence). With 4 bases clipped from V and 2 bases from J, the junction kept 5 bases outside the gene matches. This CDR3 has 15 amino acids. The CDR3 DNA reads as TGCGCCAGCAGTGCCGGACAGGGAAACACAGATACGCAGTATTTT. Encoded protein: CASSAGQGNTDTQYF.

The genes are TRBV27 and TRBJ2-1; 10 nucleotides match TRBD1. Per germline, CDR1 MNHEY and CDR2 SMNVEV (reference sequence). Unmatched junction bases numbered 9, after V lost 1 base and J lost 3 bases. The CDR3 spans 18 residues. The CDR3 sequence is CASSLYPPGQGNYNEQFF. CDR3 in DNA: TGTGCCAGCAGTTTATACCCACCGGGACAGGGGAACTACAATGAGCAGTTCTTC.

The chain joins TRBV5-5 to TRBJ1-4; D unclear. Trimming pared 4 bases from V and 0 bases from J, leaving 7 bases between. The CDR3 extends over 14 amino acids. Germline CDR1 SGHKS, CDR2 YYEKEE (reference sequence). CDR3 sequence: CASSRTPTNEKLFF. As DNA, the CDR3 is TGTGCCAGCAGCAGAACACCAACTAATGAAAAACTGTTTTTT.

The CDR3 sequence: CASSQEGLAGKNEQFF. CDR3 nucleotide sequence: TGCGCCAGCAGCCAAGAGGGACTAGCGGGGAAAAATGAGCAGTTCTTC. This rearrangement joins TRBV4-1 to TRBJ2-1, with 13 bases lining up with TRBD2. J was trimmed by 7 bases and V by 0 bases; bases with no gene match: 3. From germline, CDR1 is MGHRA and CDR2 YSYEKL. This CDR3 is built from 16 residues.

V usage is TRBV7-3 and J usage is TRBJ2-3; 8 nucleotides agree with TRBD2. Losses at the gene ends were 5 bases for V and 5 bases for J; bases not matched to a gene: 9. Germline V gene data show CDR1 as SGHTA and CDR2 as FQGTGA. CDR3 length: 15 residues. For the CDR3, the DNA is TGTGCCAGCAGCCGGGGGGGCCTTGGTTTAGATACGCAGTATTTT. Translating it yields CASSRGGLGLDTQYF.

This clone was observed a handful of times. The V gene is TRBV6-5, the J gene TRBJ1-6; possibly TRBD1 for D (5 bases). From germline, CDR1 is MNHEY and CDR2 SVGAGI. V was cut by 2 bases and J by 10 bases, with 9 bases left in between. This CDR3 has 13 residues. The CDR3 DNA reads as TGTGCCAGCAGTTACGTCCGGGGGTCACCCCTCCACTTT. This gives the protein CASSYVRGSPLHF.

This clone was seen just once. This chain links TRBV4-2 with TRBJ1-3; 7 bases line up with TRBD1. After removal of 3 bases from V and 0 bases from J, the junction contained 8 bases not matched to a gene. Germline CDR1 reads LGHNA; CDR2 reads YNFKEQ. This CDR3 comprises 17 residues. The chain's CDR3 is CASSQGQSSNSGNTIYF. CDR3 sequence (DNA): TGTGCCAGCAGCCAGGGACAGTCATCCAACTCTGGAAACACCATATATTTT.

The CDR3 is CASSQATGVGYTF. CDR3 nucleotides: TGTGCCAGCAGCCAAGCGACAGGGGTAGGCTACACCTTC. The J gene is TRBJ1-2, the V gene TRBV6-5, with 8 bases aligning to TRBD1. The germline V gene encodes CDR1 MNHEY and CDR2 SVGAGI. V trimming: 6 bases; J trimming: 8 bases; junction bases outside the gene matches: 8. The CDR3 sequence is 13 residues long.

The chain carries TRBV6-1 and TRBJ2-7; D is perhaps TRBD1 (5 bases). The germline gives CDR1 MNHNS, CDR2 SASEGT. V was trimmed by 3 bases and J by 1 base, leaving 13 bases between them. The CDR3 loop spans 15 amino acids. The CDR3 protein is CASSDLGTGSYEQYF. CDR3 coding DNA: TGTGCCAGCAGTGATCTAGGTACAGGTTCCTACGAGCAGTACTTC.

V is TRBV2 and J is TRBJ2-2; D call uncertain. Trimming removed 4 bases from V and 1 base from J, with 4 bases in between. CDR3 length: 13 amino acids. Looked up from germline, CDR1 is SNHLY and CDR2 is FYNNEI. The CDR3 is CASSGQNTGELFF. The CDR3 DNA sequence: TGTGCCAGCAGTGGACAGAACACCGGGGAGCTGTTTTTT.

This clone was seen more than once but under ten times. The chain couples TRBV11-2 to TRBJ2-1; TRBD2 agrees at 11 bases. This CDR3 comprises 17 residues. The germline CDR1 and CDR2 sequences are SGHAT and FQNNGV. The trim removed 1 base at V and 4 bases at J, leaving 6 bases unmatched. This CDR3 reads CASSLGKTSGAYNEQFF. Written as DNA, the CDR3 is TGTGCCAGCAGCTTAGGGAAGACTAGCGGGGCTTACAATGAGCAGTTCTTC.

The rearrangement links TRBV6-5 to TRBJ2-7, with 8 bases identical to TRBD1. The CDR3 has 15 amino acids. Trimming at V came to 6 bases and at J to 4 bases, leaving 11 bases not matched to a gene. Germline CDR1 is MNHEY and CDR2 is SVGAGI. CDR3 sequence reads: CASRARSGGSYEQYF. CDR3 sequence (DNA): TGTGCCAGCAGGGCAAGATCAGGGGGCAGTTACGAGCAGTACTTC.